The 5 T cell receptor beta chains listed next were all sequenced from one sample in a study of cytomegalovirus exposure and HLA in healthy donors. Both 60 Vbeta primers and 13 Jbeta primers went into the PCR. Assay used: immunoSEQ multiplex PCR; TCRdb lists only in-frame clones, some missing. The sample data list 150,000 or so clones. The specimen was PBMCs. These receptors were taken from a man between 18 and 35 years old in good health and CMV-seronegative.

The CDR3 spells CASSSGHPNYNEQFF. The CDR3 nucleotides are TGTGCCAGCAGCTCAGGACACCCCAATTACAATGAGCAGTTCTTC. The rearrangement links TRBV13 to TRBJ2-1, with D possibly being TRBD1 (5 bases). This CDR3 spans 15 amino acids. Trimming took off 4 bases at V and 4 bases at J, with 14 bases between the two ends. Germline lookup yields CDR1 PRHDT and CDR2 FYEKMQ (reference sequence).

The V call is TRBV4-3, the J call TRBJ2-7; 9 positions match TRBD1. The CDR3 length is 14 residues. The germline V gene has CDR1 LGHNA and CDR2 YSLEER. V dropped 5 bases and J dropped 3; count of bases not matched to a gene: 5. The CDR3, as DNA: TGCGCCAGCAGCGACCGGGACAGGGACTACGAGCAGTACTTC. Translating gives CASSDRDRDYEQYF.

The V and J genes are TRBV6-1 and TRBJ2-5, with 9 bases that match TRBD2. The tail of the sequence fits TRBJ2-7 better, so the J call may be wrong. Germline V gives CDR1 MNHNS, CDR2 SASEGT. The CDR3 is made up of 15 amino acids. Here the CDR3 DNA reads TGTGCCAGCATTGGAACTAGCGGGCTTACCTACGAGCAGTACTTC. Translated, it gives CASIGTSGLTYEQYF.

The chain carries TRBV19 and TRBJ1-5; D call uncertain. Per germline, CDR1 LNHDA and CDR2 SQIVND (reference sequence). This CDR3 spans 11 amino acids. The V end lost 5 bases, the J end lost 10 bases, and 9 bases lay between the germline ends. The CDR3 is CASSPFLPQHF. In DNA form, the CDR3 reads TGTGCCAGTAGTCCTTTCCTTCCCCAGCATTTT.

The chain has TRBV5-1 and TRBJ1-1, with TRBD1 as a possible D gene (5 bases). The germline V gene encodes CDR1 SGHRS and CDR2 YFSETQ. This CDR3 is built from 12 residues. Trimming cost V 4 bases and J 6 bases, with 10 bases left between them. CDR3 amino acids: CASSPGHAEAFF. The CDR3 DNA is TGCGCCAGCAGCCCAGGACACGCTGAAGCTTTCTTT.